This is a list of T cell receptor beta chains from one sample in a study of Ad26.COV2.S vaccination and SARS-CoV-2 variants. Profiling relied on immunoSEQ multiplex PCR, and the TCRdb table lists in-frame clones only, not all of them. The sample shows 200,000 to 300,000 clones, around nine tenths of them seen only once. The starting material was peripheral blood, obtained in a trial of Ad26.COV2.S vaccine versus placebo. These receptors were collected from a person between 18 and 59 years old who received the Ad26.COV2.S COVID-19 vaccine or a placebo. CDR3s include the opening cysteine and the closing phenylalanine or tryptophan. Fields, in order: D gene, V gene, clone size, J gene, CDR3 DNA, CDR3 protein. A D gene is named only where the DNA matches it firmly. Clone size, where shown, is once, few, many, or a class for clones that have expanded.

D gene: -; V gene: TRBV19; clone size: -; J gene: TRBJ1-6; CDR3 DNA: TGTGCCAGTAGTATAAAACTAAATAATTCACCCCTCCACTTT; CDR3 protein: CASSIKLNNSPLHF
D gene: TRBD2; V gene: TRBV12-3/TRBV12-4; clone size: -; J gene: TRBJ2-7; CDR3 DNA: TGTGCCAGCAGTTTCAGCGGGGCCTACGAGCAGTACTTC; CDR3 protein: CASSFSGAYEQYF
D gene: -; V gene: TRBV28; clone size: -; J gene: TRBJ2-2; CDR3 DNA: TGTGCCAGCAGTTTAACAGGGGACTTGCTGTTTTTT; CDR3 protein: CASSLTGDLLFF
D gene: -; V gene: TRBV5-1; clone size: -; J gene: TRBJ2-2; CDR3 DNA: TGCGCCAGCAGCTTGGCGGCAGTTGGAGGGGAGCTGTTTTTT; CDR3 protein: CASSLAAVGGELFF
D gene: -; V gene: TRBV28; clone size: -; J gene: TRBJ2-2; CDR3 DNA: TGTGCCAGCATCGACCACAACACCGGGGAGCTGTTTTTT; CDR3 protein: CASIDHNTGELFF
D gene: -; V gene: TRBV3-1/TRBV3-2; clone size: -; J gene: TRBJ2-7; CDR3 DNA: TGTGCCAGCAGCCAAGATCAGGAGGTTACCTACGAGCAGTACTTC; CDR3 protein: CASSQDQEVTYEQYF
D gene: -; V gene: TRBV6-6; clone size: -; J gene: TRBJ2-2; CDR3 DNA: TGTGCCAGCAGTGCAGGGGATACCGGGGAGCTGTTTTTT; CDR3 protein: CASSAGDTGELFF
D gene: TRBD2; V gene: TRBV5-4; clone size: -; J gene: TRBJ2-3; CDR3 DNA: TGTGCCAGCAGACGACTAGCGGAGAACACAGATACGCAGTATTTT; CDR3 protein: CASRRLAENTDTQYF
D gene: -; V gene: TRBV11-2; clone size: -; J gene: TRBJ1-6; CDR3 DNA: TGTGCCAGCAGCTCGGAGAATAATTCACCCCTCCACTTT; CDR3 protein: CASSSENNSPLHF
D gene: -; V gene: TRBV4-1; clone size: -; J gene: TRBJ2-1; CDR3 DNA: TGCGCCAGCAGCCAAGTTCCGGGGGGCCATGAGCAGTTCTTC; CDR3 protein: CASSQVPGGHEQFF
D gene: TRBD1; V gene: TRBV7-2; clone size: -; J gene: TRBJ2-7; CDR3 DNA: TGTGCCAGCAGCATTGACAGGGTTGAGCAGTACTTC; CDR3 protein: CASSIDRVEQYF
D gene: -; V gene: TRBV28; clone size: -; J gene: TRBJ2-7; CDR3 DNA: TGTGCCAGCAATGGTTTGTACGAGCAGTACTTC; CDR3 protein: CASNGLYEQYF
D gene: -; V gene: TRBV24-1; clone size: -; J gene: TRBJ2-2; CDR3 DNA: TGTGCCACCAGTGATACAACACGTAACACCGGGGAGCTGTTTTTT; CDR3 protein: CATSDTTRNTGELFF
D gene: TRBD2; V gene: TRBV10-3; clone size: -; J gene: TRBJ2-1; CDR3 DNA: TGTGCCATCAGGACCTCTAGCGGATCCCGGGATGAGCAGTTCTTC; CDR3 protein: CAIRTSSGSRDEQFF
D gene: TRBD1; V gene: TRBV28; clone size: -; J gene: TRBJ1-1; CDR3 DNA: TGTGCCAGCAGTTACCTCGCCGGACAGGGGGATACTGAAGCTTTCTTT; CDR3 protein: CASSYLAGQGDTEAFF
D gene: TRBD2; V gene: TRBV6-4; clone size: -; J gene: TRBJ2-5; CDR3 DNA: TGTGCCAGCAGCGTGCTAGCGGGCGGCCAAGAGACCCAGTACTTC; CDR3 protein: CASSVLAGGQETQYF
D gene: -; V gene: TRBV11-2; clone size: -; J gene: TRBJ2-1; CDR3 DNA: TGTGCCAGCAGCTTAGTCAGCGGGTCCTACAATGAGCAGTTCTTC; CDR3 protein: CASSLVSGSYNEQFF
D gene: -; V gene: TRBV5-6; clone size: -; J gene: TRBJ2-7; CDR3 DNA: TGTGCCAGCAGCCCGGGTGGGCAGGGAGACGAGCAGTACTTC; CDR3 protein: CASSPGGQGDEQYF
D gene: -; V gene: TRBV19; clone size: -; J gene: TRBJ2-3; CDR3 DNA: TGTGCCAGTCCCAGGGTCACAGATACGCAGTATTTT; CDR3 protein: CASPRVTDTQYF
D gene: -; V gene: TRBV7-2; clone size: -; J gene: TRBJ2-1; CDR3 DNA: TGTGCCAGCAGATACTCCGTAGCAGCTAATGAGCAGTTCTTC; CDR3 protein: CASRYSVAANEQFF
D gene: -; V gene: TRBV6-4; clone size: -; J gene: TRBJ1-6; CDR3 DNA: TGTGCCAGCAGTGACTCGGGAAATTCACCCCTCCACTTT; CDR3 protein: CASSDSGNSPLHF
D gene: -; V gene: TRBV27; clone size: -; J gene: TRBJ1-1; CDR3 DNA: TGTGCCAGCAGGGAAGGGGGCACTGAAGCTTTCTTT; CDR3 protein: CASREGGTEAFF
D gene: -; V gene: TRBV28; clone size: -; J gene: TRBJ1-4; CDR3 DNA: TGTGCCAGCAGTAACAGGGCCTTTAATGAAAAACTGTTTTTT; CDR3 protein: CASSNRAFNEKLFF
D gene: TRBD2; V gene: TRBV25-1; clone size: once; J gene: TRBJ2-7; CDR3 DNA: TGTGCCAGCAGTCCCCTCCCGGGAGGGCCTGGGGAGCAGTACTTC; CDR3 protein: CASSPLPGGPGEQYF
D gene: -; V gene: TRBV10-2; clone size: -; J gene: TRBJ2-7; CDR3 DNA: TGCGCCTCAGGGGCGACTCGATACGAGCAGTACTTC; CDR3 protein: CASGATRYEQYF
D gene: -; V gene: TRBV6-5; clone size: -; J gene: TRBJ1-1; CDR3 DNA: TGTGCCAGCAGTTCTCTTCTTGAAGCTTTCTTT; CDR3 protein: CASSSLLEAFF
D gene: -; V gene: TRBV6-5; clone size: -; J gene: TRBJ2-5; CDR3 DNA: TGTGCCAGCAGTAGGGGTTTCAAAGAGACCCAGTACTTC; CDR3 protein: CASSRGFKETQYF
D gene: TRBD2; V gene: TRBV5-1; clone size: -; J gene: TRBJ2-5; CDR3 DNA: TGCGCCAGCAGCTCCGGGACTAGCGGGAACCAAGAGACCCAGTACTTC; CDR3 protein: CASSSGTSGNQETQYF
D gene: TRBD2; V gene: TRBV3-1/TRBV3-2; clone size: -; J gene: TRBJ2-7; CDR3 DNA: TGTGCCAGCAGCCGGTATCTAGCGGGGACCTACGAGCAGTACTTC; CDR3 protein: CASSRYLAGTYEQYF
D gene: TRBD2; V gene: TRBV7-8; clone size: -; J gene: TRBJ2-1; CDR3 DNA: TGTGCCAGCAGCGCCCGCGGGAGGCCCAACTACAATGAGCAGTTCTTC; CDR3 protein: CASSARGRPNYNEQFF
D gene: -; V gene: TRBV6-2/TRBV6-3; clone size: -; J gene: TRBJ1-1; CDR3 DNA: TGTGCCAGCAGTTACTCGATCGCTGGGCAGGGGAGTCTGAACACTGAAGCTTTCTTT; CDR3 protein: CASSYSIAGQGSLNTEAFF
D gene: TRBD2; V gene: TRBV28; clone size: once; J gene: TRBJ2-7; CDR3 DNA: TGTGCCAGCACCCCCGGGACTATGTCCTACGAGCAGTACTTC; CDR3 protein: CASTPGTMSYEQYF
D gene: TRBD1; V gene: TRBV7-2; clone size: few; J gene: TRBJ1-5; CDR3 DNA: TGTGCCAGCAGCTTCTTCACAGGGGCTCAGCCCCAGCATTTT; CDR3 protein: CASSFFTGAQPQHF
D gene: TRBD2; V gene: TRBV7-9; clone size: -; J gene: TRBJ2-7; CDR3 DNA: TGTGCCAGCAGCTTAGAATGGCCTGGGACTAGCTCGGGGGAGCAGTACTTC; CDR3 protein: CASSLEWPGTSSGEQYF
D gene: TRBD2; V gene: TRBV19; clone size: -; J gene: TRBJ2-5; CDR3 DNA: TGTGCCAGTAGCCGGACTAGCGGGGAGACCCAGTACTTC; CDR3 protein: CASSRTSGETQYF
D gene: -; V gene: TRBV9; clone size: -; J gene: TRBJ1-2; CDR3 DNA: TGTGCCAGCAGGGCCGGGGGCCTCGGCTACACCTTC; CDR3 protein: CASRAGGLGYTF
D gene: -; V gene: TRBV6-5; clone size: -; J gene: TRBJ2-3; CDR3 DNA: TGTGCCAGCCAACGGGGTGATACGCAGTATTTT; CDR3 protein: CASQRGDTQYF
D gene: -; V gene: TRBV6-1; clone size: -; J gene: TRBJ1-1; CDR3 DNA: TGTGCCAGCAGTGGCAGGACGCGGATGTTAAACACTGAAGCTTTCTTT; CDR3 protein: CASSGRTRMLNTEAFF
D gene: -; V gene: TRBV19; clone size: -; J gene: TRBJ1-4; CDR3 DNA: TGTGCCAGTCGCGACTACAGTACTACAACTAATGAAAAACTGTTTTTT; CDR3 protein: CASRDYSTTTNEKLFF
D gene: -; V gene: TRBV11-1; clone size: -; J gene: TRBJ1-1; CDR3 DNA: TGTGCCAGCAGCTTTGGGGAGAACACTGAAGCTTTCTTT; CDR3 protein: CASSFGENTEAFF
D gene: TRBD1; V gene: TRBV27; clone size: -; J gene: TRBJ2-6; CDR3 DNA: TGTGCCAGCAGTTTAGTAAGGACAGGGGTTGGGGGGGCCAACGTCCTGACTTTC; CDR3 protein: CASSLVRTGVGGANVLTF
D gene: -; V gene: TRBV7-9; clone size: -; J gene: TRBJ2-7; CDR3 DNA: TGTGCCAGCAGCGCGCCGGGTCCATACTACGAGCAGTACTTC; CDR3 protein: CASSAPGPYYEQYF
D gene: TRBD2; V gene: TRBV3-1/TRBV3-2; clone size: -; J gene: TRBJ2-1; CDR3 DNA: TGTGCCAGCAGCCAAGGAGAACTAGCGGGAGTCTCCTACAATGAGCAGTTCTTC; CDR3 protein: CASSQGELAGVSYNEQFF
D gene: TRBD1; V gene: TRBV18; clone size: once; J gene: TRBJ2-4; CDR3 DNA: TGTGCCAGCTCACCTCCGGGACAGGGACCCCCCAAAAACATTCAGTACTTC; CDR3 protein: CASSPPGQGPPKNIQYF
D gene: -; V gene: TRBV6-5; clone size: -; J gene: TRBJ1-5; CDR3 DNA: TGTGCCAGCAGTACACAACGCAATCAGCCCCAGCATTTT; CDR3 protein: CASSTQRNQPQHF
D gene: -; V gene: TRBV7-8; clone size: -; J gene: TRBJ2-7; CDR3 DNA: TGTGCCAGCAGCCCCCCGCAGAGTAAAAGATACGAGCAGTACTTC; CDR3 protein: CASSPPQSKRYEQYF
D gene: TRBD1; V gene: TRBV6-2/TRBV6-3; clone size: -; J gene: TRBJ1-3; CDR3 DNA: TGTGCCAGCAGTTACTCCTTGCGGGACAGGGCGCGGGCCGGTTCCGGAAACACCATATATTTT; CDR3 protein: CASSYSLRDRARAGSGNTIYF
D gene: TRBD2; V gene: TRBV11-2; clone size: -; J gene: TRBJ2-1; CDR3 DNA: TGTGCCAGCAGCTTAGAGGATGGTCTAGCGGGAGGGCCCGAGGACAATGAGCAGTTCTTC; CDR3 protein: CASSLEDGLAGGPEDNEQFF
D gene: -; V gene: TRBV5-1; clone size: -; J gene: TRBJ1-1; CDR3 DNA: TGCGCCAGCAGCTTGGCCGGGTTGGAAGCTTTCTTT; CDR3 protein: CASSLAGLEAFF
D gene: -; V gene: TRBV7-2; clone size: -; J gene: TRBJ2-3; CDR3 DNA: TGTGCCAGCAGCTCCCTCAGGGTCCGATTTGCAGATACGCAGTATTTT; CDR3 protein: CASSSLRVRFADTQYF
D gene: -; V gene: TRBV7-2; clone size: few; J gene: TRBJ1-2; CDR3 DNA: TGTGCCAGCAGCTTAGCGGACAGCCGGTATGGCTACACCTTC; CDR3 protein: CASSLADSRYGYTF
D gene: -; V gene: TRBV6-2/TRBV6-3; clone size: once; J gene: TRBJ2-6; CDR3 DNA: TGTGCCAGCAGTTACTCAGGGGACGGCTCTGGGGCCAACGTCCTGACTTTC; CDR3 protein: CASSYSGDGSGANVLTF
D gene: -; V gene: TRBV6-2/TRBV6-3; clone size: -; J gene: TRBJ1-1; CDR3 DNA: TGTGCCAGCAGTTACCCCTTGAACACTGAAGCTTTCTTT; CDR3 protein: CASSYPLNTEAFF
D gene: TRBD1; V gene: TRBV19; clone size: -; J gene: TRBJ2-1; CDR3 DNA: TGTGCCAGTACCACATCCCGGGACAGGTACAATGAGCAGTTCTTC; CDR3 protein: CASTTSRDRYNEQFF
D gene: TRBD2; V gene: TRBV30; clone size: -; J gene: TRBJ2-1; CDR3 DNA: TGTGCCTGGGTCCTAGCGGGAGGGCCCAATGAGCAGTTCTTC; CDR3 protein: CAWVLAGGPNEQFF